This T cell receptor beta chain was retrieved from a study of blood T cells in healthy people across ages. Notes on the study in general: Aged donors had fewer naive CD4+ cells and lower diversity than long-lived donors.

The authors ran a second PCR of about 6 to 12 cycles using a sample-barcoded 5' primer and a J-beta primer mix. TCRdb recomputed calls from the 5' RACE reads with MiXCR, one row per CDR3 protein. This sample yields around 800,000 distinct CDR3 sequences, of which 60% to 80% are seen a single time; around a quarter belongs to the top ten. As for this clonotype: No antigen is known for it.

Trimming shortened V by 4 bases and J by 0 bases, and 24 bases separated the two germline ends. The germline gives CDR1 LGHNA, CDR2 YSLEER. This CDR3 has 19 residues. The chain carries TRBV4-3 and TRBJ1-2, with D hard to call. The TCR was taken from a man aged 25-40 years in good health. The sample consisted of blood. The CDR3 DNA reads as TGCGCCAGCAGCCCGTTTATTACATCAATGGAGGGAGCTAACTATGGCTACACCTTC. This encodes CASSPFITSMEGANYGYTF.